Below, one T cell receptor (beta chain) is given with its context. The data were obtained in a study of blood T cell repertoires in COVID-19. Study at large: Whether acute or convalescent, the COVID-19 samples came from the United States, Italy and Spain.

The CDR3 covers 13 residues. Trimming cost V 8 bases and J 5 bases, with 15 bases left between them. Germline V CDR1 and CDR2: MNHEY, SVGAGI. This table comes from immunoSEQ multiplex PCR, and its TCRdb copy is limited to in-frame clones, with some not included. The table records 90,000 to 150,000 clones, over 75% of them present only once. The TCR comes from an elderly man with acute or convalescent COVID-19. Sequencing was performed on peripheral blood. The chain has TRBV6-5 and TRBJ1-2; TRBD1 might be the D (5 bases). CDR3 nucleotides: TGTGCCAGCCCATCTGGGACTGAGTATGGCTACACCTTC. Translation gives CASPSGTEYGYTF.